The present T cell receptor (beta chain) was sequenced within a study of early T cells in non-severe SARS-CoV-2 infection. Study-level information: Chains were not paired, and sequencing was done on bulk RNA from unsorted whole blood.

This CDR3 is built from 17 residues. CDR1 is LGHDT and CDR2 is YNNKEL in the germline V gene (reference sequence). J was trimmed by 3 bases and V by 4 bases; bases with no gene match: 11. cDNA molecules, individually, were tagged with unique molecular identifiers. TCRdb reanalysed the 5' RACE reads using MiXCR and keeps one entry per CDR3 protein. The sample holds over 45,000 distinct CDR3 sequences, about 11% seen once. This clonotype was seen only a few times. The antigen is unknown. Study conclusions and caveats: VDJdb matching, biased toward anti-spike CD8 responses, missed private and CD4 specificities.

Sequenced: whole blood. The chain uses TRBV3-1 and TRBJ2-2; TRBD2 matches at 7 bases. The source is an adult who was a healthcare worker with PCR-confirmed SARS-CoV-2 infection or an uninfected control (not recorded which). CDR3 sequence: CASSPPGLKPDTGELFF. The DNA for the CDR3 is TGTGCCAGCAGCCCGCCGGGACTAAAGCCCGACACCGGGGAGCTGTTTTTT.